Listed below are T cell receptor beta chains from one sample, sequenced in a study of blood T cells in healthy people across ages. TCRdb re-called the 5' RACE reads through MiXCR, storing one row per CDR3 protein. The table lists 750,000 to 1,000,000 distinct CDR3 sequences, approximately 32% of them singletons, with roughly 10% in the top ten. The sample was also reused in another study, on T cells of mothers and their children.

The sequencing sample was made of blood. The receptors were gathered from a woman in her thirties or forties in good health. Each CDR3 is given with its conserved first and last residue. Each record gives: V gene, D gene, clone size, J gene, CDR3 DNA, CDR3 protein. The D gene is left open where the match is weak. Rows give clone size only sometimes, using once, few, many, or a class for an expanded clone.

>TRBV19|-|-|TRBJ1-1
TGTGCCAGTAGTCGGGGGCAGTTTGGGGGCACTGAAGCTTTCTTT
CASSRGQFGGTEAFF
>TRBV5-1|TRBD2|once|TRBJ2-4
TGCGCCAGCAGCTTGGCCCCGAGCGGGGGGTCCTACAATGAGCAGTACTTC
CASSLAPSGGSYNEQYF
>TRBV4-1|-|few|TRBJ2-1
TGCGCCAGCAGCCAAATAGGATCCTACAATGAGCAGTTCTTC
CASSQIGSYNEQFF
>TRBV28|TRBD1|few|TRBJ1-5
TGTGCCAGTACCGGGACAGGAAATCAGCCCCAGCATTTT
CASTGTGNQPQHF
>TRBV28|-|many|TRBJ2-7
TGTGCCAGCAGCTTGTGGACCGGTAGTTACGAGCAGTACTTC
CASSLWTGSYEQYF
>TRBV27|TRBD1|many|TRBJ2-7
TGTGCCAGCAGACGGACAGGATCCTACGAGCAGTACTTC
CASRRTGSYEQYF
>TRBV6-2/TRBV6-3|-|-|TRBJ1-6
TGTGCCAGCAGTTACTCGACCGCTATCAATAATTCACCCCTCCACTTT
CASSYSTAINNSPLHF
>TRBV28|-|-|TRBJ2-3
TGTGCCAGCAGTTCCGCCGGGACAAGTGAGGGGGATACGCAGTATTTT
CASSSAGTSEGDTQYF
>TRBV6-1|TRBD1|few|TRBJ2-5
TGTGCCAGCACACAGGGGGAGGAGACCCAGTACTTC
CASTQGEETQYF
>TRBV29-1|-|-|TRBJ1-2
TGCAGCGTTCAACAGGGTGCAACAAACTATGGCTACACCTTC
CSVQQGATNYGYTF
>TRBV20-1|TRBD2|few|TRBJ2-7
TGCAGTGCCCCCGGGGGGGGGGCGTACGAGCAGTACTTC
CSAPGGGAYEQYF
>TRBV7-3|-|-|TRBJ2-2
TGTGCCAGCAGCTTAAACCCAGGTTCGAACACCGGGGAGCTGTTTTTT
CASSLNPGSNTGELFF
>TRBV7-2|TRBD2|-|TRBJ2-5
TGTGCCAGCAGCTTTGGACTAGCGGGGGGTGAGGAGACCCAGTACTTC
CASSFGLAGGEETQYF
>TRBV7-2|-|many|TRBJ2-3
TGTGCCAGCCGGAAAGGGCAGGGCACAGATACGCAGTATTTT
CASRKGQGTDTQYF
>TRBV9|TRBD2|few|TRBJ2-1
TGTGCCAGCAGCGTAGGCGGGAGACGACTTAGCAATGAGCAGTTCTTC
CASSVGGRRLSNEQFF
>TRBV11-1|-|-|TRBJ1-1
TGTGCCAGCAGCGCACAGGGGAACACTGAAGCTTTCTTT
CASSAQGNTEAFF
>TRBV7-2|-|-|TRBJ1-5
TGTGCCAGCAGCTTAGGGGGTGGGGCCTCGTCCCAGCATTTT
CASSLGGGASSQHF
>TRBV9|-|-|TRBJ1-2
TGTGCCAGCAGCGACACGACGACAAGTTCATATGGCTACACCTTC
CASSDTTTSSYGYTF
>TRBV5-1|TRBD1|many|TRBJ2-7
TGCGCCAGCAGCATCCGGGACAGGGCCTCCTACGAGCAGTACTTC
CASSIRDRASYEQYF
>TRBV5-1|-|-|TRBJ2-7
TGCGCCAGCAGCTACCAATCAGGGGTGGAATTCTACGAGCAGTACTTC
CASSYQSGVEFYEQYF
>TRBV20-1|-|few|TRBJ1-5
TGCAGTGCTAGACATCAGCCCCAGCATTTT
CSARHQPQHF
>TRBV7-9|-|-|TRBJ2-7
TGTGCCAGCAGCTTAGTGGGGGGCTCGGTGGGCGAGCAGTACTTC
CASSLVGGSVGEQYF
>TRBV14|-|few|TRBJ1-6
TGTGCCAGCAGCCAACAAGGGAAGGGTTCACCCCTCCACTTT
CASSQQGKGSPLHF
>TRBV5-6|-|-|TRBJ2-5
TGTGCCAGCAGCCATTCGGGACAATGGTACGAGACCCAGTACTTC
CASSHSGQWYETQYF
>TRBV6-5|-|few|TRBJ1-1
TGTGCCAGCAGTTATGTCGAGGGCGCGGGGACTGAAGCTTTCTTT
CASSYVEGAGTEAFF
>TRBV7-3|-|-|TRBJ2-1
TGTGCCAGCAGCTTACAGAACGGCTGGGCAGACAATGAGCAGTTCTTC
CASSLQNGWADNEQFF
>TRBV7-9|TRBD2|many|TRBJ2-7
TGTGCCAGCAGCTTTGTCCTAGCGGGGGGGTTGGACGAGCAGTACTTC
CASSFVLAGGLDEQYF
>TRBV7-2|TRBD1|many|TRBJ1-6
TGTGCCAGCAGCTCACAGGGGGTTAATTCACCCCTCCACTTT
CASSSQGVNSPLHF